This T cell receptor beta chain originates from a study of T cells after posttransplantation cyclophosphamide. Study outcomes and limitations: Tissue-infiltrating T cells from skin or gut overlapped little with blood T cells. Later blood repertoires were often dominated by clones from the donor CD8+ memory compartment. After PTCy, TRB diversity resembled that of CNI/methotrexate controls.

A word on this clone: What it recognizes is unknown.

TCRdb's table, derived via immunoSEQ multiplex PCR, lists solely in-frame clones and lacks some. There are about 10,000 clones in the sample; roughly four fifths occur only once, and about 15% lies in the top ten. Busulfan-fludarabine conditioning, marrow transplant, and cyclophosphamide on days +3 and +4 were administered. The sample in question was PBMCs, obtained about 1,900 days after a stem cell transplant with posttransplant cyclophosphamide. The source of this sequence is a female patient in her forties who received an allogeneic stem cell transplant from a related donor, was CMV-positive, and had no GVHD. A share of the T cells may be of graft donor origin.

The CDR3 is CASSVAGGPNYGYTF. The CDR3 DNA reads as TGTGCCAGCAGCGTGGCAGGGGGACCTAACTATGGCTACACCTTC. The V call is TRBV28, the J call TRBJ1-2, with TRBD1 matching 7 bases. The CDR3 loop spans 15 amino acids. Unmatched junction bases numbered 7, after V lost 6 bases and J lost 0 bases. Germline CDR1 is MDHEN and CDR2 is SYDVKM.